This T cell receptor beta chain was retrieved from a study of CXCR3-negative and CXCR3-positive naive CD8 T cells. Study-level results: Freshly isolated PBMCs were used in most assays, given partial CXCR3 loss after freezing. When CXCR3-positive naive cells were set against CXCR3-negative naive cells, the former had more hydrophobic TRB CDR3s. TRBV-TRBJ usage was similar across naive CXCR3 subsets but distinct in memory cells.

Concerning this clonotype: Its antigen is not known.

UMI-labeled 5' RACE yielded the TRB cDNA libraries. TCRdb derives one entry per CDR3 protein from the 5' RACE reads, leaving out DNA. The listing contains about 130,000 distinct CDR3 sequences. Cells classed as naive CD8+ T cells were CD45RO-CCR7+CD27+CD95-. The CDR3 extends over 15 amino acids. The clonotype was recovered from a human donor in good health. Some clones in this sample may be carry-over from other donors' samples. Sequenced material: naive CXCR3- CD8+ T cells from blood. The subset here: CD45RO-CCR7+CD27+CD95- naive CD8+ T cells lacking CXCR3 (TNR3-). The J gene is TRBJ2-7, the V gene TRBV12-3 or TRBV12-4; TCRdb's D call of TRBD2 is untestable without DNA. CDR3 amino acids: CASSSLAGGPYEQYF.